This passage covers 22 T cell receptor beta chains from one sample sequenced in a study of OX40 agonist ivuxolimab in advanced cancers. Sequenced by immunoSEQ multiplex PCR; TCRdb stores in-frame clones only, minus some. The data hold 35,000 to 45,000 clones, with 88% observed a single time. The sample in question was CD4+ or CD8+ T cells sorted from blood, obtained in a trial of the OX40 agonist ivuxolimab. These receptor sequences come from an adult with an advanced solid tumor such as melanoma, head and neck, liver or kidney cancer.

The chain joins TRBV4-1 to TRBJ2-5; 8 bases agree with TRBD2. The DNA end favors TRBJ2-7, so the J call may be wrong. Germline V gene sequence: CDR1 MGHRA, CDR2 YSYEKL. The CDR3 sequence is 16 residues long. Here the CDR3 reads CASSLVAGTLSYEQYF. The DNA of the CDR3 is TGCGCCAGCAGCCTTGTAGCGGGAACCCTCTCCTACGAGCAGTACTTC.

This clone was detected only once. The chain links TRBV27 to TRBJ1-2; 8 nucleotides agree with TRBD1. Germline V gives CDR1 MNHEY, CDR2 SMNVEV (reference sequence). J lost 4 bases, V lost 4 bases, and 14 bases had no gene match. The CDR3 length is 17 residues. The CDR3 loop reads CASSSLYPDRDAYGYTF. As DNA, the CDR3 is TGTGCCAGCAGTTCCCTCTACCCGGACAGGGATGCCTATGGCTACACCTTC.

The chain uses TRBV7-2 and TRBJ2-7, with D unresolved. The CDR3 totals 11 residues. Trimming stripped 5 bases from V and 3 bases from J, with 5 bases between. Germline V gives CDR1 SGHTA, CDR2 FQGNSA. The CDR3 nucleotides are TGTGCCAGCAGCATCAGCTACGAGCAGTACTTC. It yields the protein CASSISYEQYF. The variable domain in full, completed from reference TRBV7-2 and TRBJ2-7, reads GAGVSQSPSNKVTEKGKDVELRCDPISGHTALYWYRQSLGQGLEFLIYFQGNSAPDKSGLPSDRFSAERTGGSVSTLTIQRTQQEDSAVYLCASSISYEQYFGPGTRLTVT.

The CDR3 spells CASTRDRGFHEQYF. DNA of the CDR3: TGTGCCAGCACACGGGACAGGGGTTTTCACGAGCAGTACTTC. The chain uses TRBV2 and TRBJ2-7; 10 bases map to TRBD1. Per germline, CDR1 SNHLY and CDR2 FYNNEI. The CDR3 runs to 14 residues. V lost 7 bases to trimming and J lost 5 bases; unmatched junction nucleotides: 8.

The chain has TRBV6-5 and TRBJ1-4; D ambiguous. V dropped 0 bases and J dropped 6 bases, with 8 bases sitting between them. The germline gives CDR1 MNHEY, CDR2 SVGAGI. This CDR3 comprises 14 residues. Here the CDR3 reads CASSYSEIHEKLFF. DNA for the CDR3: TGTGCCAGCAGTTACTCAGAGATTCATGAAAAACTGTTTTTT.

J is TRBJ2-1 and V is TRBV7-9, with D perhaps TRBD2 (6 bases). Trimming removed 1 base from V and 4 bases from J, with 11 bases in between. CDR3 size: 15 residues. Germline V lookup: CDR1 SEHNR, CDR2 FQNEAQ (reference sequence). CDR3 nucleotides: TGTGCCAGCAGCTTAGGGGCTAGCGAGTACAATGAGCAGTTCTTC. The encoded protein is CASSLGASEYNEQFF.

CDR3 DNA: TGTGCCAGCAGCGTAGAGGCTTCCACAGATACGCAGTATTTT. The encoded protein is CASSVEASTDTQYF. The chain links TRBV9 to TRBJ2-3; D remains ambiguous. This CDR3 has 14 residues. CDR1 and CDR2 from the germline V gene are SGDLS and YYNGEE. V gave up 0 bases and J gave up 2 bases, with 7 bases separating them. The variable domain in full, completed from reference TRBV9 and TRBJ2-3, reads DSGVTQTPKHLITATGQRVTLRCSPRSGDLSVYWYQQSLDQGLQFLIQYYNGEERAKGNILERFSAQQFPDLHSELNLSSLELGDSALYFCASSVEASTDTQYFGPGTRLTVL.

V is TRBV5-1 and J is TRBJ2-3; 8 nucleotides match TRBD1. Germline values: CDR1 SGHRS, CDR2 YFSETQ. The CDR3 contains 18 residues. V trimming: 4 bases; J trimming: 0 bases; junction bases outside the gene matches: 13. This CDR3 is CASSTPFYRGESTDTQYF. The CDR3 DNA is TGCGCCAGCAGCACTCCCTTCTACAGGGGGGAAAGCACAGATACGCAGTATTTT.

This clone was counted only a few times. The V and J genes are TRBV9 and TRBJ2-7, with unresolved D. Trimming left V 0 bases short and J 1 base short, with 11 bases between. Germline CDR1 reads SGDLS; CDR2 reads YYNGEE. CDR3 length equals 15 residues. CDR3 in amino acids: CASSVGVDDSYEQYF. CDR3 nucleotides: TGTGCCAGCAGCGTAGGGGTTGACGATTCCTACGAGCAGTACTTC.

CDR3 nucleotides: TGTGCCAGCAGCAGGGAGAGCACAGATACGCAGTATTTT. Translation gives CASSRESTDTQYF. The chain recombines TRBV9 with TRBJ2-3, with D perhaps matching TRBD2 (5 bases). Trimming left V 4 bases short and J 0 bases short, with 6 bases between. The CDR3 is 13 residues long. Looked up from germline, CDR1 is SGDLS and CDR2 is YYNGEE.

The rearrangement uses TRBV7-8 and TRBJ1-4, with D unresolved. CDR3 length equals 17 residues. V was trimmed by 2 bases and J by 0 bases, leaving 13 bases between them. The V gene's germline CDR1 is SGHVS and CDR2 FQNEAQ. CDR3 bases: TGTGCCAGCAGCTTATTATCCAGCTATGCAACTAATGAAAAACTGTTTTTT. As protein: CASSLLSSYATNEKLFF.

The genes are TRBV6-5 and TRBJ2-7; 9 nucleotides agree with TRBD2. Germline V lookup: CDR1 MNHEY, CDR2 SVGAGI. The CDR3 spans 15 residues. The V and J ends lost 5 bases and 2 bases, in that order; junction bases with no gene match: 7. The CDR3 DNA follows: TGTGCCAGCAGTCCCATAGCGGGAGCCCCCTACGAGCAGTACTTC. It encodes CASSPIAGAPYEQYF.

The V and J genes are TRBV5-8 and TRBJ2-2, with 8 bases that match TRBD2. Germline CDR1 is SGHTS and CDR2 is YDEGEE. The V and J ends lost 4 bases and 5 bases, in that order; junction bases with no gene match: 7. The CDR3 runs to 15 residues. The DNA of the CDR3 is TGTGCCAGCAGCGGTCGCGGGGGGCGGACCGGGGAGCTGTTTTTT. Translating gives CASSGRGGRTGELFF.

The chain employs TRBV29-1 and TRBJ1-3; unclear D gene. Trimming took off 6 bases at V and 2 bases at J, with 14 bases between the two ends. Germline V gives CDR1 SQVTM, CDR2 ANQGSEA. The CDR3 has 14 amino acids. In nucleotides, the CDR3 is TGCAGCGTCCTACCTCGGGGAACTGGAAACACCATATATTTT. It specifies CSVLPRGTGNTIYF.

V gene TRBV30 combines with J gene TRBJ2-4, with TRBD1 as a possible D gene (6 bases). V was clipped by 5 bases and J by 3 bases, with 8 bases between them. The CDR3 contains 12 residues. The germline V gene encodes CDR1 GTSNPN and CDR2 SVGIG (reference sequence). In DNA, the CDR3 is TGTGCCTGGCAGGGGCTCAAAAACATTCAGTACTTC. Amino acid sequence: CAWQGLKNIQYF.

The rearrangement uses TRBV9 and TRBJ2-7; D ambiguous. Trimming stripped 0 bases from V and 4 bases from J, with 8 bases between. The germline CDR1 and CDR2 sequences are SGDLS and YYNGEE. This CDR3 region has 13 residues. In nucleotides, the CDR3 is TGTGCCAGCAGCGTAGAAGGTGAATACGAGCAGTACTTC. The encoded protein is CASSVEGEYEQYF.

The count of this clone is one. The V and J genes are TRBV18 and TRBJ1-4; D remains ambiguous. The CDR3 length is 16 residues. V lost 4 bases, J lost 5 bases, and 17 bases lay in between. CDR1 and CDR2 (germline): KGHSH, LQKENI. Here the CDR3 reads CASSRHAGDVNEKLFF. CDR3 DNA sequence: TGTGCCAGCTCACGACACGCCGGCGACGTAAATGAAAAACTGTTTTTT.

Only one count was recorded for this clone. This chain links TRBV5-6 with TRBJ2-7; tentative D call: TRBD1 (6 bases). The CDR3 is made up of 14 amino acids. Germline V gives CDR1 SGHDT, CDR2 YYEEEE. The V and J ends lost 1 base and 2 bases respectively, with 10 bases between them. The CDR3: CASSLLDRTYEQYF. Here the CDR3 DNA reads TGTGCCAGCAGCTTGTTGGACAGAACCTACGAGCAGTACTTC.

The chain recombines TRBV27 with TRBJ2-5, with 8 bases lining up with TRBD2. J gave up 5 bases and V 2 bases, and 7 bases lay outside the gene matches. CDR1 and CDR2 (germline): MNHEY, SMNVEV (reference sequence). CDR3 length: 15 residues. CDR3 residues: CASSLIAGGGETQYF. CDR3 coding DNA: TGTGCCAGCAGTTTAATTGCGGGAGGTGGGGAGACCCAGTACTTC.

The V gene is TRBV4-3, the J gene TRBJ2-7; perhaps TRBD2 as D (6 bases). Trimming stripped 1 base from V and 1 base from J, with 11 bases between. The germline gives CDR1 LGHNA, CDR2 YSLEER. The CDR3 spans 15 residues. As DNA, the CDR3 is TGCGCCAGCAGCCAAGGGGGAGGCGGATCCTACGAGCAGTACTTC. Its protein product is CASSQGGGGSYEQYF.

V and J are TRBV5-6 and TRBJ2-7; D may be TRBD1 (6 bases). Germline V gene lookup returns CDR1 SGHDT and CDR2 YYEEEE. V lost 5 bases, J lost 6 bases, and 12 bases lay in between. The CDR3 sequence is 12 residues long. The CDR3 coding sequence is TGTGCCAGCAGTTTTGGGGACACCGAGCAGTACTTC. Translating it yields CASSFGDTEQYF.

J is TRBJ2-1 and V is TRBV25-1; either TRBD1 or TRBD2 may supply D (6 bases each). The CDR3 spans 16 residues. Germline V gives CDR1 MGHDK, CDR2 SYGVNS. Trimming took off 4 bases at V and 0 bases at J, with 13 bases between the two ends. The CDR3 region is CASSGVRGDSYNEQFF. The CDR3 DNA is TGTGCCAGCAGTGGGGTTAGGGGGGACTCCTACAATGAGCAGTTCTTC.